Shown below are 14 T cell receptor beta chains from a single sample sequenced in a study of PD-1 blockade in classical Hodgkin lymphoma. Every single patient, without exception, relapsed after autologous stem cell transplantation, and brentuximab vedotin exposure varied. Thawed PBMCs were the source of CD4+ T cells, purified by magnetic negative selection. Libraries were prepared by immunoSEQ multiplex PCR; TCRdb keeps only in-frame clonotypes and omits some of them. The top ten clones hold 2% to 2.5% of a sample with more than 25,000 clones, 85% to 90% of them seen once. The sequencing here drew on CD4+ T cells from blood, taken at baseline. These receptors were obtained from a human donor with classical Hodgkin lymphoma.

The rearrangement uses TRBV28 and TRBJ1-1, with D possibly matching TRBD1 (6 bases). Germline CDR1 is MDHEN and CDR2 is SYDVKM. V gave up 8 bases and J gave up 5 bases, with 12 bases separating them. The CDR3 length is 12 residues. DNA of the CDR3: TGTGCCAGCCGTACAGGGTGGACTGAAGCTTTCTTT. Translating it yields CASRTGWTEAFF. The full variable domain, in which reference TRBV28 and TRBJ1-1 provide the parts outside the CDR3, is DVKVTQSSRYLVKRTGEKVFLECVQDMDHENMFWYRQDPGLGLRLIYFSYDVKMKEKGDIPEGYSVSREKKERFSLILESASTNQTSMYLCASRTGWTEAFFGQGTRLTVV.

The rearrangement links TRBV6-1 to TRBJ1-1; 9 bases are shared with TRBD1. The CDR3 is 15 residues long. V gave up 5 bases and J gave up 5 bases; unmatched junction bases: 9. Germline V CDR1 and CDR2: MNHNS, SASEGT. The CDR3: CASSPGQGRGTEAFF. The CDR3 coding sequence is TGTGCCAGCAGTCCGGGACAGGGTAGGGGAACTGAAGCTTTCTTT.

The count of this clone is one. This chain connects TRBV10-3 to TRBJ2-5; maybe TRBD2 (6 bases). The CDR3 is 13 amino acids. V was pared by 6 bases and J by 1 base, with 9 bases between. The V gene's germline CDR1 is ENHRY and CDR2 SYGVKD. In DNA form, the CDR3 reads TGTGCCATCAGGAAAGCGGGCCAAGAGACCCAGTACTTC. Encoded protein: CAIRKAGQETQYF.

This clone occurred once. The chain joins TRBV14 to TRBJ2-1; the match to TRBD2 covers 8 bases. The CDR3 runs to 16 residues. Germline V gene data show CDR1 as SGHDN and CDR2 as FVKESK. V lost 4 bases, J lost 0 bases, and 5 bases stayed unmatched. DNA of the CDR3: TGTGCCAGCAGCCTTTGGACTAGCCACTCCTACAATGAGCAGTTCTTC. Amino acids: CASSLWTSHSYNEQFF.

The gene calls are TRBV30 and TRBJ1-6; D gene uncertain. The CDR3 runs 15 residues. From germline, CDR1 is GTSNPN and CDR2 SVGIG (reference sequence). Trimming left V 2 bases short and J 2 bases short, with 10 bases between. DNA of the CDR3: TGTGCCTGGAGTTCCCGGGAGCCCTATAATTCACCCCTCCACTTT. This encodes CAWSSREPYNSPLHF.

The chain carries TRBV7-9 and TRBJ1-2, with unresolved D. The CDR3 is 12 amino acids. In germline, CDR1 is SEHNR, CDR2 FQNEAQ (reference sequence). V was trimmed by 1 base and J by 10 bases, leaving 10 bases between them. Here the CDR3 reads CASSLEGSSYTF. For the CDR3, the DNA is TGTGCCAGCAGCTTAGAGGGCAGCTCCTACACCTTC.

The chain employs TRBV6-5 and TRBJ2-3; D call uncertain. Germline-derived CDR1 and CDR2 are MNHEY and SVGAGI. The length of the CDR3 is 13 residues. V dropped 6 bases and J dropped 4 bases, with 11 bases sitting between them. CDR3 bases: TGTGCCAGCAGGAAATTTGGCCCAGATACGCAGTATTTT. This codes for CASRKFGPDTQYF.

The chain combines TRBV7-2 with TRBJ1-2; D unclear. The V gene lost 4 bases and the J gene lost 3 bases, with 12 bases spanning the gap. CDR1 and CDR2 (germline): SGHTA, FQGNSA. This CDR3 region has 14 residues. Here the CDR3 reads CASSSIPPYYGYTF. DNA for the CDR3: TGTGCCAGCAGCTCGATTCCCCCCTACTATGGCTACACCTTC.

This clone occurred a few times. CDR3 bases: TGTGCCAGCAGCTTTAGTGAGGCCGATTACGGGGGCTATGGCTACACCTTC. It codes for CASSFSEADYGGYGYTF. The V call is TRBV5-8, the J call TRBJ1-2; D possibly corresponds to TRBD1 (5 bases). The CDR3 consists of 17 residues. V lost 2 bases and J lost 4, with 21 bases in between. The germline V gene encodes CDR1 SGHTS and CDR2 YDEGEE. The whole variable domain, filled in from reference TRBV5-8 and TRBJ1-2, reads EAGVTQSPTHLIKTRGQQATLRCSPISGHTSVYWYQQALGLGLQFLLWYDEGEERNRGNFPPRFSGRQFPNYSSELNVNALELEDSALYLCASSFSEADYGGYGYTFGSGTRLTVV.

The V and J genes are TRBV27 and TRBJ1-1; TRBD1 agrees at 8 bases. The germline CDR1 and CDR2 sequences are MNHEY and SMNVEV (reference sequence). CDR3 size: 18 residues. Trimming took 4 bases from V and 0 from J; bases not matched to a gene: 13. The DNA of the CDR3 is TGTGCCAGCAGTTATCGCGCAAGGGACAGGCGCTTGAACACTGAAGCTTTCTTT. It yields the protein CASSYRARDRRLNTEAFF.

This clone showed up just once. V gene TRBV5-1 combines with J gene TRBJ2-1; 8 nucleotides line up with TRBD1. V gave up 1 base and J gave up 6 bases; unmatched junction bases: 9. The CDR3 length is 16 residues. Per the germline V gene, CDR1 is SGHRS and CDR2 is YFSETQ. CDR3 DNA: TGCGCCAGCAGCTTGTTTAGCGGACAGGGCGGCAATGAGCAGTTCTTC. Amino acid sequence: CASSLFSGQGGNEQFF.

V and J are TRBV25-1 and TRBJ2-1; 10 nucleotides line up with TRBD2. The CDR3 covers 17 residues. From germline, CDR1 is MGHDK and CDR2 SYGVNS. V was pared by 2 bases and J by 2 bases, with 6 bases of the junction left unmatched. The CDR3 spells CASSEGSLAGAYNEQFF. Written as DNA, the CDR3 is TGTGCCAGCAGTGAAGGAAGTCTAGCGGGGGCCTACAATGAGCAGTTCTTC.

V usage is TRBV21-1 and J usage is TRBJ2-5; the DNA was not compared with TRBD2, the D call given in the table. TRBV21-1 is labeled a pseudogene. This CDR3 has 15 residues. The CDR3 DNA reads as TGTGCCAGCAGCAAACCGGGGGACTATCTGAGGGCCCAGTACTTC. The encoded protein is CASSKPGDYLRAQYF.

The V and J genes are TRBV18 and TRBJ2-2; D is ambiguous. The CDR3 spans 17 residues. V was shortened by 0 bases and J by 2 bases, with 13 bases between the two germline ends. Germline assignment: CDR1 KGHSH and CDR2 LQKENI. The CDR3 reads CASSPPGGARNTGELFF. In DNA, the CDR3 is TGTGCCAGCTCACCACCAGGTGGCGCCCGAAACACCGGGGAGCTGTTTTTT.